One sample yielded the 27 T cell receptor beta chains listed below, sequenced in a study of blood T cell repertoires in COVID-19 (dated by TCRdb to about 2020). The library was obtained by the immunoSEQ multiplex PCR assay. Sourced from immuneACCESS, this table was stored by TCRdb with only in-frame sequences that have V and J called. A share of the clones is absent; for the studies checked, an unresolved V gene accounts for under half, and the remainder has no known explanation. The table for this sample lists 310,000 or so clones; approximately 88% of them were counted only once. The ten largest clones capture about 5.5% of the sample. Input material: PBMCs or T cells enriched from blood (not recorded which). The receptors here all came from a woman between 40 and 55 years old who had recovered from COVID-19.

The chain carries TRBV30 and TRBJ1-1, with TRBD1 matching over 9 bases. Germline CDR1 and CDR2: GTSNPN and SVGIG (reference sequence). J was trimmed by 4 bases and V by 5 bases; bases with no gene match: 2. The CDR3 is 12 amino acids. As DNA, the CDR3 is TGTGCCTGGGGGACAGGGATCACTGAAGCTTTCTTT. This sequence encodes CAWGTGITEAFF.

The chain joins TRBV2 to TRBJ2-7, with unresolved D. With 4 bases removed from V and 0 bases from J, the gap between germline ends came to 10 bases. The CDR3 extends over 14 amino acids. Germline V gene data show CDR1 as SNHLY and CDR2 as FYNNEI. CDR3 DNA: TGTGCCAGCAGTGGCTCGCGTACCTCCTACGAGCAGTACTTC. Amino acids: CASSGSRTSYEQYF.

The CDR3 is CASRVRETGELFF. CDR3 DNA sequence: TGTGCCAGCAGGGTCCGGGAAACCGGGGAGCTGTTTTTT. The genes are TRBV2 and TRBJ2-2, with TRBD2 as a possible D gene (5 bases). Per the germline V gene, CDR1 is SNHLY and CDR2 is FYNNEI. The CDR3 is 13 amino acids. Trimming stripped 6 bases from V and 5 bases from J, with 10 bases between.

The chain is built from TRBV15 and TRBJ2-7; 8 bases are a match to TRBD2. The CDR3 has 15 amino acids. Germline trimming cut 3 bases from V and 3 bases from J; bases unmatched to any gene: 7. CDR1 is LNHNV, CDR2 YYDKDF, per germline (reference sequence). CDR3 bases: TGTGCCACCAGCAGTGGCGGGAGGCTTTACTACGAGCAGTACTTC. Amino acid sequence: CATSSGGRLYYEQYF.

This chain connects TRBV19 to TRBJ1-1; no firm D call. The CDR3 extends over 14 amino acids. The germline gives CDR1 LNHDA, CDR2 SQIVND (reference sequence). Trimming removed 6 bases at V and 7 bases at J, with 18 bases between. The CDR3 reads CASRPAGHRDEAFF. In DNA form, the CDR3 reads TGTGCCAGTAGGCCCGCGGGTCATAGGGATGAAGCTTTCTTT.

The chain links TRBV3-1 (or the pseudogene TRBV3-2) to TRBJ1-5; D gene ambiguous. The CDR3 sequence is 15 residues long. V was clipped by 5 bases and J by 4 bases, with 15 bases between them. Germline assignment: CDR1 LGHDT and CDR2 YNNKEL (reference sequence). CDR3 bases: TGTGCCAGCAGCTCATCTTTTGGGGAGAATCAGCCCCAGCATTTT. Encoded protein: CASSSSFGENQPQHF.

The CDR3 bases are TGCGCCAGCAGCCCCACCGGGACTAGCGGGAGGGCCGGCACAGATACGCAGTATTTT. Residues: CASSPTGTSGRAGTDTQYF. V gene TRBV5-1 combines with J gene TRBJ2-3, with TRBD2 identical over 16 bases. V dropped 4 bases and J dropped 1; count of bases not matched to a gene: 9. CDR1 is SGHRS and CDR2 is YFSETQ in the germline V gene. CDR3 length equals 19 residues.

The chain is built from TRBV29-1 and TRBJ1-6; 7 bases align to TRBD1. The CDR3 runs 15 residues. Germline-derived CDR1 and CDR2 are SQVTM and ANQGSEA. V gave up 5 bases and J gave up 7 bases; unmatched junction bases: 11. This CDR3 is CSVRVGTAANSPLHF. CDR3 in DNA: TGCAGCGTTCGTGTCGGGACAGCGGCCAATTCACCCCTCCACTTT. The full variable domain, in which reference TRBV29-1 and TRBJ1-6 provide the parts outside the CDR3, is SAVISQKPSRDICQRGTSLTIQCQVDSQVTMMFWYRQQPGQSLTLIATANQGSEATYESGFVIDKFPISRPNLTFSTLTVSNMSPEDSSIYLCSVRVGTAANSPLHFGNGTRLTVT.

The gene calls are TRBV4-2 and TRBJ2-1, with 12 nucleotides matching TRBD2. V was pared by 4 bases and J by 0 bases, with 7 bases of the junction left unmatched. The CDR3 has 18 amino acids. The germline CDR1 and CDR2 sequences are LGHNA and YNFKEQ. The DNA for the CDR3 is TGTGCCAGCAGCCTTTTCAAGACTAGCGGGGGCTCCTACAATGAGCAGTTCTTC. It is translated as CASSLFKTSGGSYNEQFF.

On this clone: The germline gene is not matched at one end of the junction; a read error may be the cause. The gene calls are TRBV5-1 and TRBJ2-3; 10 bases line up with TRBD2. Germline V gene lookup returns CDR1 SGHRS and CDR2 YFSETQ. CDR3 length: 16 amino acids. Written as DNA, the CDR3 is TGCGCCAGCAGCTTGGCGGCTAGCGGGAGCATAGATACGCAGTATTTT. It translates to CASSLAASGSIDTQYF.

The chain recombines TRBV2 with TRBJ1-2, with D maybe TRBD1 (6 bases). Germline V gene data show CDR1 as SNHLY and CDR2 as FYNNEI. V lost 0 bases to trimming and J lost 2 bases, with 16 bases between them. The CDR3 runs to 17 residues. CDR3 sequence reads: CASSEAKEQGWNYGYTF. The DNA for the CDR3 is TGTGCCAGCAGTGAAGCGAAGGAACAGGGATGGAACTATGGCTACACCTTC.

The DNA for the CDR3 is TGTGCCAGCACCTACGACAGGAACACCGGGGAGCTGTTTTTT. Translated: CASTYDRNTGELFF. The chain employs TRBV2 and TRBJ2-2; TRBD1 is a possible D gene (5 bases). Germline CDR1 reads SNHLY; CDR2 reads FYNNEI. CDR3 length: 14 amino acids. V was shortened by 7 bases and J by 1 base, with 10 bases between the two germline ends.

The CDR3 DNA follows: TGTGCCAGTAGTATAATAAACACAGATACGCAGTATTTT. This encodes CASSIINTDTQYF. This chain connects TRBV19 to TRBJ2-3, with no clear D. Looked up from germline, CDR1 is LNHDA and CDR2 is SQIVND (reference sequence). This CDR3 is 13 amino acids long. Between the trimmed V and J ends, which lost 2 bases and 2 bases, there was a span of 5 bases.

The CDR3 loop is CASSYSSQGTFYGYTF. DNA of the CDR3: TGTGCCAGCAGTTACTCGTCGCAGGGGACCTTCTATGGCTACACCTTC. J is TRBJ1-2 and V is TRBV6-5; weak D call: TRBD1 (6 bases). The CDR3 is 16 amino acids. V dropped 0 bases and J dropped 4 bases, with 15 bases sitting between them. From germline, CDR1 is MNHEY and CDR2 SVGAGI.

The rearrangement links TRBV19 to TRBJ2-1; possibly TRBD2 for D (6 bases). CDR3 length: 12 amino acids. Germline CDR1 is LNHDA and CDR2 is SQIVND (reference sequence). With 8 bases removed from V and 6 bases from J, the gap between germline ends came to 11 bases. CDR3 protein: CASQLAGNEQFF. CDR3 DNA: TGTGCCAGTCAACTAGCAGGCAATGAGCAGTTCTTC.

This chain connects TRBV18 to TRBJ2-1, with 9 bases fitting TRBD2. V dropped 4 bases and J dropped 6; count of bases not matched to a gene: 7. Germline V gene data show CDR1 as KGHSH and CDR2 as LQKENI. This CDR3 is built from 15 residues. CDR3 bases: TGTGCCAGCTCACGACGGACTAGCGAGGCCAATGAGCAGTTCTTC. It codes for CASSRRTSEANEQFF. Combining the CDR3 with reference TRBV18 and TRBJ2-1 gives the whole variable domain NAGVMQNPRHLVRRRGQEARLRCSPMKGHSHVYWYRQLPEEGLKFMVYLQKENIIDESGMPKERFSAEFPKEGPSILRIQQVVRGDSAAYFCASSRRTSEANEQFFGPGTRLTVL.

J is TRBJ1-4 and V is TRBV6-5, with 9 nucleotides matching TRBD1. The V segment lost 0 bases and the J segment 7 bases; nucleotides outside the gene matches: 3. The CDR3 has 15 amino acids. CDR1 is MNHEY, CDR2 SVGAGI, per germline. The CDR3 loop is CASSYSTGGGEKLFF. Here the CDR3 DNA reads TGTGCCAGCAGTTACTCGACAGGGGGAGGTGAAAAACTGTTTTTT.

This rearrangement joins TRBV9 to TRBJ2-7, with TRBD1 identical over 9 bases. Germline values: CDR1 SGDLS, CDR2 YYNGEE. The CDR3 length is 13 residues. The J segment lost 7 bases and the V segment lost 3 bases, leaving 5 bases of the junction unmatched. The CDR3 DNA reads TGTGCCAGCAGCGCCCTGACAGGGGGGGAGCAGTACTTC. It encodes CASSALTGGEQYF.

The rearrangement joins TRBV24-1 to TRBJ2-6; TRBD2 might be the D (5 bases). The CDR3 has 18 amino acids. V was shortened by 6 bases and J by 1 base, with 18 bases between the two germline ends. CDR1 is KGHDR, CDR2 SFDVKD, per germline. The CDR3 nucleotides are TGTGCCACCAGTCCCGGGCCCGGGGAAGGGTCTGGGGCCAACGTCCTGACTTTC. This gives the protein CATSPGPGEGSGANVLTF.

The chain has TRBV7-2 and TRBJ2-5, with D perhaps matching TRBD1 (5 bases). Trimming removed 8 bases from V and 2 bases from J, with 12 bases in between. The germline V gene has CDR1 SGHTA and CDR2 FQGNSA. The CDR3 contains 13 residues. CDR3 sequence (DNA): TGTGCCAGCGGGGCGAGAGCTCAAGAGACCCAGTACTTC. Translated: CASGARAQETQYF.

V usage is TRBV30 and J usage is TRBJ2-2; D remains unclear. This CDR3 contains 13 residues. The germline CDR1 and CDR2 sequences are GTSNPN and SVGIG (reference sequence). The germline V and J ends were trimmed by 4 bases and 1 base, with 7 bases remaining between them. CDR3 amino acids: CAWTSLNTGELFF. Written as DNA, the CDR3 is TGTGCCTGGACCTCCCTGAACACCGGGGAGCTGTTTTTT. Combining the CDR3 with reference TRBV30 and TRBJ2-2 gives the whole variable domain SQTIHQWPATLVQPVGSPLSLECTVEGTSNPNLYWYRQAAGRGLQLLFYSVGIGQISSEVPQNLSASRPQDRQFILSSKKLLLSDSGFYLCAWTSLNTGELFFGEGSRLTVL.

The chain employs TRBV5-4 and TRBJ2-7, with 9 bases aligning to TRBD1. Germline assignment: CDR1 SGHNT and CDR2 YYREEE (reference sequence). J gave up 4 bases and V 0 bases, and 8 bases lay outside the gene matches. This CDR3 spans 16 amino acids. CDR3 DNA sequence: TGTGCCAGCAGCTTGGCCGGGACAGGGAGATGGTACGAGCAGTACTTC. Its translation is CASSLAGTGRWYEQYF.

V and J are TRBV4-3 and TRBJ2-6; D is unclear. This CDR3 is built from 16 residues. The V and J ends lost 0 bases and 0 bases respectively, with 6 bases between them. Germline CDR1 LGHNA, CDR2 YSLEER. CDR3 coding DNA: TGCGCCAGCAGCCAAGATTATTCCTCTGGGGCCAACGTCCTGACTTTC. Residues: CASSQDYSSGANVLTF.

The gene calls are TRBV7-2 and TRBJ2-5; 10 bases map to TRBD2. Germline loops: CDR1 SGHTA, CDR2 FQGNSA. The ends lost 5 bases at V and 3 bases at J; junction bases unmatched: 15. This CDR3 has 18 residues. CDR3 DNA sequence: TGTGCCAGCAGCACCCACGAGGCGGTGCTAGCGGGGGAAGAGACCCAGTACTTC. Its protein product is CASSTHEAVLAGEETQYF.

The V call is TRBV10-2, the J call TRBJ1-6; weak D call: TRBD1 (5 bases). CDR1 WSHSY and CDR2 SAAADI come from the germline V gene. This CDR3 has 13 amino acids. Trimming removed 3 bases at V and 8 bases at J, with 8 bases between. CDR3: CASSDRADSPLHF. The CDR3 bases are TGCGCCAGCAGTGACAGGGCCGATTCACCCCTCCACTTT.

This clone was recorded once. The CDR3 region is CKAGVRNEQFF. CDR3 nucleotide sequence: TGCAAAGCGGGAGTGAGGAATGAGCAGTTCTTC. The chain combines TRBV29-1 with TRBJ2-1; 8 bases are shared with TRBD2. The CDR3 has 11 residues. Germline CDR1 is SQVTM and CDR2 is ANQGSEA.

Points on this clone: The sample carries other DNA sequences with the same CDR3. In DNA form, the CDR3 reads TGTGCCAGCAGTGAGCGGGGCTACGAGCAGTACTTC. It translates to CASSERGYEQYF. The chain combines TRBV25-1 with TRBJ2-7; possible D gene TRBD2, 6 bases. V lost 3 bases to trimming and J lost 3 bases, with 6 bases between them. The CDR3 runs to 12 residues. The germline V gene encodes CDR1 MGHDK and CDR2 SYGVNS.